The rows below give T cell receptor beta chains drawn from one sample of a study of blood T cell repertoires in COVID-19. TCRdb's copy holds only in-frame clones and misses some; the assay was immunoSEQ multiplex PCR. This table has about 130,000 clones, approximately 80% appearing once. The sequenced material came from peripheral blood. The receptors come from a man between 65 and 80 years old with acute or convalescent COVID-19. CDR3s include the opening cysteine and the closing phenylalanine or tryptophan. The D gene is left open where the match is weak. Clone size, where shown, is once, few, many, or a class for clones that have expanded.

V gene	clone size	D gene	J gene	CDR3 DNA	CDR3 protein
TRBV10-3	few	-	TRBJ1-1	TGTGCCATCAGTGGGAGGACCGAATTGAACACTGAAGCTTTCTTT	CAISGRTELNTEAFF
TRBV7-8	-	-	TRBJ1-2	TGTGCCAGCAGCGGACAGCTAGGAAACTATGGCTACACCTTC	CASSGQLGNYGYTF
TRBV7-3	-	TRBD2	TRBJ2-1	TGTGCCAGCAGCTTAGGAGCGGGGGGGCCCGTCAATGAGCAGTTCTTC	CASSLGAGGPVNEQFF
TRBV25-1	-	TRBD1	TRBJ1-3	TGTGCCAGCAGTGAATATCGGTTTGGGACAGTGATAAACACCATATATTTT	CASSEYRFGTVINTIYF
TRBV9	-	-	TRBJ1-2	TGTGCCAGCAGCGTATGGACAGTTGGCTACACCTTC	CASSVWTVGYTF
TRBV7-3	-	TRBD2	TRBJ2-3	TGTGCCAGCAGCCCAGCTAGCGGGGGTCCAGATACGCAGTATTTT	CASSPASGGPDTQYF
TRBV6-5	-	TRBD1	TRBJ2-7	TGTGCCAGCAGTTTTGGACAGGGGGGAAAGTACTTC	CASSFGQGGKYF
TRBV19	-	-	TRBJ1-3	TGTGCCATAAACAGGGCTGGAAACACCATATATTTT	CAINRAGNTIYF
TRBV5-4	-	TRBD2	TRBJ2-1	TGTGCCAGCAGCCCAGGACTAGCGGGGGGCACGTCTTACAATGAGCAGTTCTTC	CASSPGLAGGTSYNEQFF
TRBV7-2	-	-	TRBJ2-1	TGTGCCAGCAGCTTAGGAGTGAGCTCCTACAATGAGCAGTTCTTC	CASSLGVSSYNEQFF
TRBV3-1/TRBV3-2	once	-	TRBJ1-1	TGTGCCAGCAGGGGGGGTGAGGTCACTGAAGCTTTCTTT	CASRGGEVTEAFF
TRBV12-5	once	-	TRBJ2-7	TGTGCTAGTGGTTTCGGGGGTTACGAGCAGTACTTC	CASGFGGYEQYF
TRBV3-1/TRBV3-2	-	TRBD2	TRBJ2-3	TGTGCCAGCACCGATAGACTAGCGGGAGATACGCAGTATTTT	CASTDRLAGDTQYF
TRBV4-1	-	TRBD2	TRBJ2-3	TGCGCCAGCAGCAATGGCGGGGGGCGGGGCACAGATACGCAGTATTTT	CASSNGGGRGTDTQYF
TRBV2	-	-	TRBJ2-2	TGTGCCAGCAGTACCCCCATAACATCAGGGTTTCATACCGGGGAGCTGTTTTTT	CASSTPITSGFHTGELFF
TRBV4-1	-	TRBD2	TRBJ2-3	TGCGCCAGCAGCCAAGTTAAGACTAGCGGGGGTCACACAGATACGCAGTATTTT	CASSQVKTSGGHTDTQYF
TRBV7-9	-	-	TRBJ2-3	TGTGCCAGCAGCCTAAGCACAGATACGCAGTATTTT	CASSLSTDTQYF
TRBV29-1	-	TRBD1	TRBJ1-2	TGCAGCGTAGGACAGGGTGGTGGCTACACCTTC	CSVGQGGGYTF
TRBV5-6	-	TRBD1	TRBJ1-2	TGTGCCAGCAGCAACCTGGACAGGCGGAAAAACTATGGCTACACCTTC	CASSNLDRRKNYGYTF
TRBV4-1	few	TRBD1	TRBJ1-6	TGCGCCAGCAGCCGAAACCGGGACAGGGGTGCTTCACCCCTCCACTTT	CASSRNRDRGASPLHF
TRBV7-9	-	TRBD1	TRBJ2-1	TGTGCCAGCAGCCTGGCCTGGGACAGCTCCTACAATGAGCAGTTCTTC	CASSLAWDSSYNEQFF
TRBV2	once	-	TRBJ1-2	TGTGCCAGCCGAGGGGGTTCCCAATATCGTGGCTACACCTTC	CASRGGSQYRGYTF
TRBV5-8	-	-	TRBJ1-2	TGTGCCAGCAGCTCGGGAGGGCACCTTTATGGCTACACCTTC	CASSSGGHLYGYTF
TRBV4-1	-	-	TRBJ2-5	TGCGCCAGCAGCCAAGAGTACGGGATCGGGGGGACCCAGTACTTC	CASSQEYGIGGTQYF
TRBV15	-	-	TRBJ1-2	TGTGCCACCAGCAGAGATAAATCAGGGGTTGAGAATGGCTACACCTTC	CATSRDKSGVENGYTF
TRBV18	-	TRBD1	TRBJ2-7	TGTGCCAGCTCGAATAAGGGGGCCGAGGGCGAGCAGTACTTC	CASSNKGAEGEQYF
TRBV27	-	-	TRBJ2-7	TGTGCCAGCAGTTACTCAGCCGGGAGCTCCTACGAGCAGTACTTC	CASSYSAGSSYEQYF
TRBV3-1/TRBV3-2	-	TRBD1	TRBJ1-3	TGTGCCAGCAGCCAAGGGACAGGGCTGAGCTCTGGAAACACCATATATTTT	CASSQGTGLSSGNTIYF
TRBV5-6	-	-	TRBJ1-1	TGTGCCAGCAGCTTGGCGAGCCAGGGGCCGTACACTGAAGCTTTCTTT	CASSLASQGPYTEAFF
TRBV2	-	-	TRBJ1-4	TGTGCCAGCAGACTTACAACTAATGAAAAACTGTTTTTT	CASRLTTNEKLFF
TRBV10-3	-	-	TRBJ2-7	TGTGCCATCAGTGAGGTCAAGGGGCACGAGCAGTACTTC	CAISEVKGHEQYF
TRBV11-2	-	-	TRBJ1-2	TGTGCCAGCAGCTTAGATCTCAGGGCAGGCTACACCTTC	CASSLDLRAGYTF
TRBV4-2	-	-	TRBJ2-3	TGTGCCAGCAGCCTTACCCCCTGGGTAGGGGTAGTCCCCACAAGCACAGATACGCAGTATTTT	CASSLTPWVGVVPTSTDTQYF
TRBV10-2	-	TRBD2	TRBJ2-3	TGCGCCAGCAGTGATTCCGGGGGGGTGCGTACGCAGTATTTT	CASSDSGGVRTQYF
TRBV6-5	-	-	TRBJ2-7	TGTGCCAGCAGCGGGGGATCAGATACCAGCGAGCAGTACTTC	CASSGGSDTSEQYF
TRBV29-1	-	-	TRBJ1-5	TGCAGCGCCCCACAAGGAGGCAATCAGCCCCAGCATTTT	CSAPQGGNQPQHF
TRBV27	-	TRBD1	TRBJ1-1	TGTGCCAGCCGGACAGGGTCTTTCACTGAAGCTTTCTTT	CASRTGSFTEAFF
TRBV7-8	-	-	TRBJ2-2	TGTGCCAGCAGCTTATACGGTCAGGGGACCGGGGAGCTGTTTTTT	CASSLYGQGTGELFF
TRBV9	-	-	TRBJ2-1	TGTGCCAGCAGCGTAGATCTGGGGGGACCTGAGTTCTTC	CASSVDLGGPEFF
TRBV5-4	-	TRBD2	TRBJ2-1	TGTGCCAGCAGCTCGAAAACGGGACTAGCTCTGGATGAGCAGTTCTTC	CASSSKTGLALDEQFF
TRBV28	-	TRBD1	TRBJ1-2	TGTGCCAGCAGCTCTTGGGACAGGCGTGTCGGCTACACCTTC	CASSSWDRRVGYTF
TRBV2	-	TRBD2	TRBJ2-2	TGTGCCAGCAGGGGACTAGCGGGGGCATCCGGGGAGCTGTTTTTT	CASRGLAGASGELFF
TRBV19	-	-	TRBJ1-2	TGTGCCAGTAGTATTCGCAGGGTATCGAACTCGAACTATGGCTACACCTTC	CASSIRRVSNSNYGYTF
TRBV6-5	-	-	TRBJ2-7	TGTGCCAGCACCCAAAGGGGATCAGCCTACGAGCAGTACTTC	CASTQRGSAYEQYF
TRBV30	-	TRBD1	TRBJ1-6	TGTGCCTGGAGCTTACTGACCGGGACAGGGAATTCACCCCTCCACTTT	CAWSLLTGTGNSPLHF
TRBV5-1	-	TRBD1	TRBJ2-7	TGCGCCAGCAGCCAAGCTCCGGGACAGGGCTACGAGCAGTACTTC	CASSQAPGQGYEQYF
TRBV6-4	-	-	TRBJ2-2	TGTGCCAGCAGTAAAGCGGGTGGCGAGACCGGGGAGCTGTTTTTT	CASSKAGGETGELFF
TRBV10-2	-	-	TRBJ1-6	TGCGCCAGCAGTGACACCTATAATTCACCCCTCCACTTT	CASSDTYNSPLHF
TRBV3-1/TRBV3-2	-	-	TRBJ1-6	TGTGCCAGCAGCCAAGCGGACAGAAATTCACCCCTCCACTTT	CASSQADRNSPLHF
TRBV5-8	-	-	TRBJ2-5	TGTGCCAGCAGCCGGGGGTACCAAGAGACCCAGTACTTC	CASSRGYQETQYF
TRBV20-1	-	-	TRBJ2-3	TGCAGTGCTAGTACTAGCACAGATACGCAGTATTTT	CSASTSTDTQYF
TRBV24-1	-	TRBD1	TRBJ2-1	TGTGCCACCAGTGATTTGCCTCCGGACAGGGACCACAATGAGCAGTTCTTC	CATSDLPPDRDHNEQFF
TRBV5-1	once	TRBD1	TRBJ1-2	TGCGCCAGCAGCGAAGACAGGGTCTATGGCTACACCTTC	CASSEDRVYGYTF